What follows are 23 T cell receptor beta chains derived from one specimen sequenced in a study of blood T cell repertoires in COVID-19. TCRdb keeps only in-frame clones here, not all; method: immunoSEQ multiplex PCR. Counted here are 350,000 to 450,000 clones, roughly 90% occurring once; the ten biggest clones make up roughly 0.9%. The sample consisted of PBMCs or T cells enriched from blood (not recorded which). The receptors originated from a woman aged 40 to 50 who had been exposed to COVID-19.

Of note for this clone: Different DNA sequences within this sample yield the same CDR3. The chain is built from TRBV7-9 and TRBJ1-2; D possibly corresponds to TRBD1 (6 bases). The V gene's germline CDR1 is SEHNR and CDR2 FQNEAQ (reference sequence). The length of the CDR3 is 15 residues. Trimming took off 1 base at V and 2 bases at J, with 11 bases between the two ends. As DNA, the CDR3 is TGTGCCAGCAGCTTAGGAGGGGGATCCAACTATGGCTACACCTTC. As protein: CASSLGGGSNYGYTF.

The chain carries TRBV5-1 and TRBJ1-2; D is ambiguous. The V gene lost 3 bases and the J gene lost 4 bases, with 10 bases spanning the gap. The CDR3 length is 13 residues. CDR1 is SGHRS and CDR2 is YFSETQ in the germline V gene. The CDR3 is CASSSEGGYGYTF. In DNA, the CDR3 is TGCGCCAGCAGCTCAGAGGGTGGCTATGGCTACACCTTC.

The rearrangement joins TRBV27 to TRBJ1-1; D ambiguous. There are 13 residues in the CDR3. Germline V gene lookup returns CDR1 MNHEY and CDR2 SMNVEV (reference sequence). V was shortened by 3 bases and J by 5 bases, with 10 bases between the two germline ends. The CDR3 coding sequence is TGTGCCAGCAGTTTGTCTCGGGATACTGAAGCTTTCTTT. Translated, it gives CASSLSRDTEAFF.

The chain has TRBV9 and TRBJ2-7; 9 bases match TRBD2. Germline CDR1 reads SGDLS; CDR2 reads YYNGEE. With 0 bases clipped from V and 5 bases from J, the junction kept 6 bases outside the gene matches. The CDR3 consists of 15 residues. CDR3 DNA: TGTGCCAGCAGCGTAGGTAGCGGGGGTCCCAACGAGCAGTACTTC. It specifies CASSVGSGGPNEQYF.

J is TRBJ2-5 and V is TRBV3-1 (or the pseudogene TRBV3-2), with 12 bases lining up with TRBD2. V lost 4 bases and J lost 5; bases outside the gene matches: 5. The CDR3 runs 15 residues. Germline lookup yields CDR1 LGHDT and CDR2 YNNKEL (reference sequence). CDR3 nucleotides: TGTGCCAGCAGCCCGCGGACTAGCGGGGCTGAGACCCAGTACTTC. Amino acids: CASSPRTSGAETQYF.

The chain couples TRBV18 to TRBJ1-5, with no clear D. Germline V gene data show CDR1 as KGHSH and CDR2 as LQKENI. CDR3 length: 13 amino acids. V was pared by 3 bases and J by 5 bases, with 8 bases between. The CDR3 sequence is CASSPGLYQPQHF. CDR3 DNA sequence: TGTGCCAGCTCACCCGGACTCTATCAGCCCCAGCATTTT.

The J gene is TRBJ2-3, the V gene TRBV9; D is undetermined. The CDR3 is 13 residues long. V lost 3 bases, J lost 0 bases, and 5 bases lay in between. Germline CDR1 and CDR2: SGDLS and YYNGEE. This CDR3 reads CASSASSTDTQYF. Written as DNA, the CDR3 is TGTGCCAGCAGCGCCTCTAGCACAGATACGCAGTATTTT.

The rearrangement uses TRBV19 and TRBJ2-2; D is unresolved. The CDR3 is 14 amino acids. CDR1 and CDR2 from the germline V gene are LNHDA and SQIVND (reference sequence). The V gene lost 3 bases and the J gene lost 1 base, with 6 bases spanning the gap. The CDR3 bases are TGTGCCAGTAGTATGCACATGAACACCGGGGAGCTGTTTTTT. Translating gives CASSMHMNTGELFF.

The CDR3 region has the DNA TGCAGTGCTAGTTTCATGGACAGCCCCAACACTGAAGCTTTCTTT. This sequence encodes CSASFMDSPNTEAFF. The chain is built from TRBV20-1 and TRBJ1-1; weak D call: TRBD1 (6 bases). V lost 3 bases, J lost 2 bases, and 16 bases lay in between. The CDR3 covers 15 residues. CDR1 is DFQATT, CDR2 SNEGSKA, per germline (reference sequence).

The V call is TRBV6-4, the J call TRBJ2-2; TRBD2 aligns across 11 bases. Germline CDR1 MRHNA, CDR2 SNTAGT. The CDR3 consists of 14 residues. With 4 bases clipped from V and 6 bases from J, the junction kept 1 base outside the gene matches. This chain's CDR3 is CASSGLAGSGELFF. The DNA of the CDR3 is TGTGCCAGCAGTGGACTAGCGGGGTCCGGGGAGCTGTTTTTT.

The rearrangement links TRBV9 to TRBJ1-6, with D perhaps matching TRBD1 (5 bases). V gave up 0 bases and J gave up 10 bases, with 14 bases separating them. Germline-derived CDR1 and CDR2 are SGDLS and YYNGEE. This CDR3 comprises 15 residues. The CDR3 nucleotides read TGTGCCAGCAGCGTAGTCGCAGGGAACGGCTCACCCCTCCACTTT. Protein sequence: CASSVVAGNGSPLHF. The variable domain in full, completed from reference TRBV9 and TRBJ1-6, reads DSGVTQTPKHLITATGQRVTLRCSPRSGDLSVYWYQQSLDQGLQFLIQYYNGEERAKGNILERFSAQQFPDLHSELNLSSLELGDSALYFCASSVVAGNGSPLHFGNGTRLTVT.

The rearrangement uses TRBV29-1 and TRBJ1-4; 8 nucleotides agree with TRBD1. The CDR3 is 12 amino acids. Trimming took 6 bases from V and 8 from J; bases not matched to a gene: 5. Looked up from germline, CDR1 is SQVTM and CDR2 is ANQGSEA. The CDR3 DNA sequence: TGCAGCGTAGGACAGGGTGGGGAAAAACTGTTTTTT. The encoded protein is CSVGQGGEKLFF.

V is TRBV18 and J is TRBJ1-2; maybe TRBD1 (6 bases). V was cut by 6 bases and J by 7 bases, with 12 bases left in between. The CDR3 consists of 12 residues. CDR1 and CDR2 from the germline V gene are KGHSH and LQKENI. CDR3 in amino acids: CASSRQGGGYTF. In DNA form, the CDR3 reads TGTGCCAGCTCGCGACAAGGGGGTGGCTACACCTTC.

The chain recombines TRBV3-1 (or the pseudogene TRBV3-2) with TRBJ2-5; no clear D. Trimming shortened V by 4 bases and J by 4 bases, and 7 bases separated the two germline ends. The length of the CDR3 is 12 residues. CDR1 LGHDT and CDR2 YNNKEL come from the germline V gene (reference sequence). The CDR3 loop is CASSPPGETQYF. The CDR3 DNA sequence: TGTGCCAGCAGCCCCCCGGGAGAGACCCAGTACTTC.

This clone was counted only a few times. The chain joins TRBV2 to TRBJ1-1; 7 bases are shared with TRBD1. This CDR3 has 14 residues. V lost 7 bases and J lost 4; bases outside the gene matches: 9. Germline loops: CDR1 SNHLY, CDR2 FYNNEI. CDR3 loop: CASIGQDRPTEAFF. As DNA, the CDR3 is TGTGCCAGCATCGGCCAGGACAGGCCCACTGAAGCTTTCTTT.

The CDR3 DNA is TGTGCCAGCAGTGAACTTTCAGGGGGCACAGATACGCAGTATTTT. Protein product: CASSELSGGTDTQYF. The chain couples TRBV6-1 to TRBJ2-3; TRBD1 is a possible D gene (6 bases). The V gene's germline CDR1 is MNHNS and CDR2 SASEGT. V lost 2 bases and J 1 base, leaving 10 bases between the germline ends. The CDR3 is made up of 15 amino acids.

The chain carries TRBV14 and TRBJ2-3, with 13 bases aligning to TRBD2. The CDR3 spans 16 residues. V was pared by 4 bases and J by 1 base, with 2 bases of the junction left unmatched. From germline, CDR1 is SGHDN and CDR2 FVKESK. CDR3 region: CASSPGLAGGTDTQYF. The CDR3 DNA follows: TGTGCCAGCAGCCCAGGACTAGCGGGGGGCACAGATACGCAGTATTTT.

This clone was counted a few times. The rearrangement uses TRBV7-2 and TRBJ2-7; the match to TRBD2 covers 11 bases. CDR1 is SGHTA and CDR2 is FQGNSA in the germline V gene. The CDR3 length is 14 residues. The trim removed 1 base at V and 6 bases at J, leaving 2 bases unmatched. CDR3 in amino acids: CASSLGLAGREQYF. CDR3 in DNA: TGTGCCAGCAGCTTAGGACTAGCGGGGCGCGAGCAGTACTTC.

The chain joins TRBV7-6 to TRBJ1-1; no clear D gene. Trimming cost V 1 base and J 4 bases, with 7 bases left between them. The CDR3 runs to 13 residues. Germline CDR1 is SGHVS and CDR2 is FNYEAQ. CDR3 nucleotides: TGTGCCAGCAGCTTAGAACAGCTCACTGAAGCTTTCTTT. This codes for CASSLEQLTEAFF.

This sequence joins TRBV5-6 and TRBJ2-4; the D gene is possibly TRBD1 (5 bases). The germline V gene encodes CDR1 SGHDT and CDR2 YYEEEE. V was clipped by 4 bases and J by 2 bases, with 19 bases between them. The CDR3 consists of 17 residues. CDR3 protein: CASSPDKTVYSKNIQYF. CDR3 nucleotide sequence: TGTGCCAGCAGCCCGGACAAGACTGTGTACTCCAAAAACATTCAGTACTTC.

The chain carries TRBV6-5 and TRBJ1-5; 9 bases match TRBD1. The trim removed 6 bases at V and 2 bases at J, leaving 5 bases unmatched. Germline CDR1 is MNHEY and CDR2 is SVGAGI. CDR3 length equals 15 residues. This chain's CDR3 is CASRSGQGRNQPQHF. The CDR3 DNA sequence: TGTGCCAGCAGATCTGGACAGGGGCGCAATCAGCCCCAGCATTTT.

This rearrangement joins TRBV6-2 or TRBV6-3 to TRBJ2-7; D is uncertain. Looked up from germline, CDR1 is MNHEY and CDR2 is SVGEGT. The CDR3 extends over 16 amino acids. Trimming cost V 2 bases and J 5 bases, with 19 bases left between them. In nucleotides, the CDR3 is TGTGCCAGCAGTTACAACCCGGCGCGGAGAAAGGACGAGCAGTACTTC. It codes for CASSYNPARRKDEQYF.

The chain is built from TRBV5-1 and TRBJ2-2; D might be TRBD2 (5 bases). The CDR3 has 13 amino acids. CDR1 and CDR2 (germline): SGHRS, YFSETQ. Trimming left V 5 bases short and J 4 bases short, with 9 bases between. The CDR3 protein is CASSEGRTGELFF. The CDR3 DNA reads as TGCGCCAGCAGTGAGGGTCGCACCGGGGAGCTGTTTTTT.